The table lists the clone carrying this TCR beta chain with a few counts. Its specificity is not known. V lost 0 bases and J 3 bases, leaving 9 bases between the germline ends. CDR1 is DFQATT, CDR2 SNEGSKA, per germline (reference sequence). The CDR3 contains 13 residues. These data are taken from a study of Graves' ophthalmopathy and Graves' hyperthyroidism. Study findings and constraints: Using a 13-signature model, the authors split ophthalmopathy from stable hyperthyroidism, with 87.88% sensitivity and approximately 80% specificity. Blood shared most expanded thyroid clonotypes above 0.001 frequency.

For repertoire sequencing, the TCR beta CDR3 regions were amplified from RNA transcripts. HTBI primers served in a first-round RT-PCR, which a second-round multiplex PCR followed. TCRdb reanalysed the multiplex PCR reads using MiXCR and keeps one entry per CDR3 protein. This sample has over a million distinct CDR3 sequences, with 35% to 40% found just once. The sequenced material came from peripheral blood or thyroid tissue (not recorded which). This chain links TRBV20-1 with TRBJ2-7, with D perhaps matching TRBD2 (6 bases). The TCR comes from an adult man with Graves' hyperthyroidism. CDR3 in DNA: TGCAGTGCTAGAGATCGGGGGAACTACGAGCAGTACTTC. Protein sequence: CSARDRGNYEQYF.